A selection of T cell receptor beta chains follows, all from one sample in a study of monozygotic twins with cystic fibrosis. Produced via immunoSEQ multiplex PCR; TCRdb's table is partial and in-frame only. The sample holds 13,000 to 15,000 clones, 85% to 90% seen once. What was sequenced was blood. The receptor source for this set is a boy younger than 18 with cystic fibrosis. Each CDR3 is given with its conserved first and last residue. A D gene is named only where the DNA matches it firmly. A row's size may be missing; if present it is once, few, many or a size class.

>14|-|-|TRBJ1-4|TRBV7-2
TGTGCCAGCAGCCGAGATTTGTCCAGTGAAAAACTGTTTTTT
CASSRDLSSEKLFF
>13|-|-|TRBJ2-2|TRBV2
TGTGCCAGCAGTGAGACAGGTGCCGGGGAGCTGTTTTTT
CASSETGAGELFF
>15|-|-|TRBJ2-5|TRBV5-1
TGCGCCAGCAGCTTTTCCCCCAGCGGTCAAGAGACCCAGTACTTC
CASSFSPSGQETQYF
>13|-|TRBD1|TRBJ1-1|TRBV5-8
TGTGCCATTTCGACAGGGAGGGTCACTGAAGCTTTCTTT
CAISTGRVTEAFF
>13|-|-|TRBJ1-1|TRBV29-1
TGCAGCGTTGAAGATCGACAGAGCGCTGAAGCTTTCTTT
CSVEDRQSAEAFF
>14|-|TRBD1|TRBJ2-7|TRBV28
TGTGCCAGCAGGCACGGGACAGGGGCCTACGAGCAGTACTTC
CASRHGTGAYEQYF
>17|-|TRBD2|TRBJ2-5|TRBV7-6
TGTGCCAGCAGCTTAGCGCGGGAAGCGGGACCCCAAGAGACCCAGTACTTC
CASSLAREAGPQETQYF
>17|-|TRBD2|TRBJ2-7|TRBV6-1
TGTGCCAGCAGTGAAAGGTCCCGACTAGCGGGGACCTACGAGCAGTACTTC
CASSERSRLAGTYEQYF
>14|once|-|TRBJ1-1|TRBV5-6
TGTGCCAGCAGCCCACCCACAGGGAACACTGAAGCTTTCTTT
CASSPPTGNTEAFF
>15|-|-|TRBJ2-5|TRBV5-1
TGCGCCAGCAGCTTGAGCCCCACGGTGGTGGAGACCCAGTACTTC
CASSLSPTVVETQYF
>11|-|-|TRBJ1-5|TRBV20-1
TGCAGTGCTTCCCCGGTGCAGCCCCAGCATTTT
CSASPVQPQHF
>11|few|-|TRBJ1-1|TRBV7-9
TGTGCCAGCAGAGGGAGGACTGAAGCTTTCTTT
CASRGRTEAFF
>16|-|-|TRBJ2-1|TRBV27
TGTGCCAGCAAAGAAGGGACTCCACGCTTCTACAATGAGCAGTTCTTC
CASKEGTPRFYNEQFF
>12|-|-|TRBJ1-3|TRBV30
TGTGCCTGGAGTGTTTTGACAAACACCATATATTTT
CAWSVLTNTIYF
>16|-|-|TRBJ2-5|TRBV4-1
TGCGCCAGCAGCCCGCAGTTGACGCTCGGGAGAGAGACCCAGTACTTC
CASSPQLTLGRETQYF
>11|-|-|TRBJ2-3|TRBV20-1
TGCAGCCCTACAGGGCCCGATACGCAGTATTTT
CSPTGPDTQYF
>12|-|-|TRBJ2-7|TRBV21-1
TGTGCCAGCACCCTTGGGCCCAACGAGCAGTACTTC
CASTLGPNEQYF
>15|-|TRBD1|TRBJ1-1|TRBV29-1
TGCAGCGTTGGACAGGGTTGGGGAATGAACACTGAAGCTTTCTTT
CSVGQGWGMNTEAFF
>13|once|-|TRBJ2-3|TRBV10-3
TGTGCCATCAGTGAGTCCGGGAAAGGCAAGCAGTATTTT
CAISESGKGKQYF
>15|-|TRBD1|TRBJ2-5|TRBV6-1
TGTGCCAGCAGTGAAATACAGGGGGCACAAGAGACCCAGTACTTC
CASSEIQGAQETQYF
>13|-|-|TRBJ1-1|TRBV30
TGTGCCTGGAGACAGGGAACCTACACTGAAGCTTTCTTT
CAWRQGTYTEAFF
>16|-|-|TRBJ2-1|TRBV15
TGTGCCACCAGCAGAGATCATGGCATTAGCAGCCATGAGCAGTTCTTC
CATSRDHGISSHEQFF
>16|-|TRBD2|TRBJ2-1|TRBV15
TGTGCCACCAGCAGAGTGTTAGCGGGGGCCGACAATGAGCAGTTCTTC
CATSRVLAGADNEQFF
>17|-|TRBD2|TRBJ2-1|TRBV15
TGTGCCACCAGCGGGAGGGGTACTAAAAGCTCCTACAATGAGCAGTTCTTC
CATSGRGTKSSYNEQFF
>14|-|-|TRBJ1-5|TRBV18
TGTGCCAGCTCACCCGGGGACCTGAATCAGCCCCAGCATTTT
CASSPGDLNQPQHF
>11|-|-|TRBJ2-3|TRBV20-1
TGCAGTGCTACCAGGGCGGATACGCAGTATTTT
CSATRADTQYF
>13|-|-|TRBJ2-7|TRBV27
TGTGCCAGCAGTTTATCGGTCGACTACGAGCAGTACTTC
CASSLSVDYEQYF
>13|-|-|TRBJ2-5|TRBV7-9
TGTGCCAGCAGCCGGGCCCTCAGGGAGACCCAGTACTTC
CASSRALRETQYF
>13|-|-|TRBJ2-2|TRBV6-4
TGTGCCAGCAGTATGGAATCGACCGGGGAGCTGTTTTTT
CASSMESTGELFF
>15|-|-|TRBJ2-5|TRBV5-4
TGTGCCAGCAGCCGGGGGTTTAGGGGCCAAGAGACCCAGTACTTC
CASSRGFRGQETQYF
>14|few|-|TRBJ2-7|TRBV7-8
TGTGCCAGCAGCCCACTAGGACCGACTGTGGAGCAGTACTTC
CASSPLGPTVEQYF
>19|-|TRBD2|TRBJ2-2|TRBV18
TGTGCCAGCTCACCCTCGGGACTAGCGGGAGATGTGGGGACCGGGGAGCTGTTTTTT
CASSPSGLAGDVGTGELFF
>13|-|-|TRBJ1-5|TRBV11-2
TGTGCCAGCAGCCATGGCACCTTTCAGCCCCAGCATTTT
CASSHGTFQPQHF
>13|-|-|TRBJ2-1|TRBV5-1
TGCGCCAGCAGCTCCCCGCACTACAATGAGCAGTTCTTC
CASSSPHYNEQFF
>15|-|-|TRBJ2-1|TRBV18
TGTGCCAGCTCACTCCGAGGCAGGGCCTACAATGAGCAGTTCTTC
CASSLRGRAYNEQFF
>14|-|TRBD1|TRBJ2-3|TRBV29-1
TGCAGCGCAAAGACCGGGACAGGGGGAGATACGCAGTATTTT
CSAKTGTGGDTQYF
>16|-|-|TRBJ1-1|TRBV7-6
TGTGCCAGCAGCTTAGGACCCTTGAGGGGCGACACTGAAGCTTTCTTT
CASSLGPLRGDTEAFF
>11|few|-|TRBJ2-5|TRBV20-1
TGCAGTGCTATATCGGGAGAGACCCAGTACTTC
CSAISGETQYF
>14|-|-|TRBJ1-4|TRBV7-9
TGTGCCAGCAGCCCCTTGGGGGTACAAGAAAAACTGTTTTTT
CASSPLGVQEKLFF
>15|-|TRBD1|TRBJ1-4|TRBV4-1
TGCGCCAGCAGCCAAGCCGGGACAGCTAATGAAAAACTGTTTTTT
CASSQAGTANEKLFF
>17|-|TRBD1|TRBJ1-2|TRBV6-1
TGTGCCAGCAGTGAATCGGGGACAGGGAGCGCATACTATGGCTACACCTTC
CASSESGTGSAYYGYTF
>15|-|-|TRBJ1-4|TRBV6-1
TGTGCCAGCAGTGACCAGCAGAGCCTTATGGAAAAACTGTTTTTT
CASSDQQSLMEKLFF
>13|once|TRBD1|TRBJ1-2|TRBV30
TGTGCCTGGAGTGTAGGGGACAGGGATGGCTACACCTTC
CAWSVGDRDGYTF
>14|-|-|TRBJ1-3|TRBV7-9
TGTGCCAGCAGCCTCGGGGACTCTGGAAACACCATATATTTT
CASSLGDSGNTIYF
>16|-|-|TRBJ1-3|TRBV10-3
TGTGCCATCAGTGAGTCGCGGTGGTCGGCCGGAAACACCATATATTTT
CAISESRWSAGNTIYF